These T cell receptor beta chains were read from a single sample in a study of Ad26.COV2.S vaccination and SARS-CoV-2 variants. TCRdb keeps only in-frame clones here, not all; method: immunoSEQ multiplex PCR. The table includes hundreds of thousands of clones, around 87% detected once. Material: peripheral blood, obtained in a trial of Ad26.COV2.S vaccine versus placebo. The receptors come from a person between 18 and 60 years old who received the Ad26.COV2.S COVID-19 vaccine or a placebo. Both conserved end residues are part of each CDR3. A D gene is named only where the DNA matches it firmly. A row's size may be missing; if present it is once, few, many or a size class.

J	size	V	D	CDR3	DNA
TRBJ1-2	once	TRBV6-5	TRBD1	CASSYSNRGPIYGYTF	TGTGCCAGCAGTTACTCAAACAGGGGGCCGATCTATGGCTACACCTTC
TRBJ1-3	.	TRBV11-1	.	CASSLALTDSGNTIYF	TGTGCCAGCAGCTTAGCGCTAACGGACTCTGGAAACACCATATATTTT
TRBJ2-2	.	TRBV6-5	.	CASSYPPLAGELFF	TGTGCCAGCAGTTACCCTCCCCTGGCCGGGGAGCTGTTTTTT
TRBJ2-1	.	TRBV27	TRBD2	CASSLRGAYNEQFF	TGTGCCAGCAGTTTACGGGGGGCCTACAATGAGCAGTTCTTC
TRBJ2-2	.	TRBV10-3	TRBD2	CAITSGTSGGPGNTGELFF	TGTGCCATCACCTCCGGGACTAGCGGGGGGCCGGGGAACACCGGGGAGCTGTTTTTT
TRBJ2-5	.	TRBV18	.	CASSPRGRGETQYF	TGTGCCAGCTCACCTCGGGGTCGTGGGGAGACCCAGTACTTC
TRBJ2-1	once	TRBV15	.	CATSRDLGLGSYNEQFF	TGTGCCACCAGCAGAGATCTAGGCCTCGGGTCCTACAATGAGCAGTTCTTC
TRBJ2-7	.	TRBV6-5	.	CASSYKEGGYEQYF	TGTGCCAGCAGTTACAAGGAGGGGGGCTACGAGCAGTACTTC
TRBJ2-1	.	TRBV2	.	CASSGRSNEQFF	TGTGCCAGCTCGGGGAGGAGTAATGAGCAGTTCTTC
TRBJ1-3	.	TRBV6-6	.	CASTYIPAGNTIYF	TGTGCCAGCACCTACATCCCAGCCGGAAACACCATATATTTT
TRBJ1-1	.	TRBV6-5	TRBD1	CASSSGQAAGTEAFF	TGTGCCAGCAGTTCTGGACAGGCCGCGGGCACTGAAGCTTTCTTT
TRBJ2-7	.	TRBV18	TRBD1	CASSPGDRDYEQYF	TGTGCCAGCTCACCGGGGGACAGGGATTACGAGCAGTACTTC
TRBJ1-5	.	TRBV25-1	.	CAQYQPQHF	TGTGCCCAATATCAGCCCCAGCATTTT
TRBJ1-1	.	TRBV27	.	CASSLLGGAGEAFF	TGTGCCAGCAGTTTATTGGGGGGGGCTGGTGAAGCTTTCTTT
TRBJ2-7	once	TRBV2	TRBD1	CASIGTGTYEQYF	TGTGCCAGCATTGGGACAGGAACCTACGAGCAGTACTTC
TRBJ2-6	.	TRBV12-5	.	CASGLGGVGANVLTF	TGTGCTAGTGGTTTGGGAGGGGTTGGGGCCAACGTCCTGACTTTC
TRBJ2-2	.	TRBV18	.	CASSPVSGTPRRTGELFF	TGTGCCAGCTCACCAGTTTCCGGGACACCAAGGAGAACCGGGGAGCTGTTTTTT
TRBJ2-7	.	TRBV24-1	TRBD1	CATSDRDSYEQYF	TGTGCCACCAGTGATAGGGACAGCTACGAGCAGTACTTC
TRBJ2-2	many	TRBV3-1/TRBV3-2	.	CASRPPGFTGELFF	TGTGCCAGCAGACCTCCAGGGTTCACCGGGGAGCTGTTTTTT
TRBJ1-4	.	TRBV7-9	.	CASSLAGGEKLFF	TGTGCCAGCAGCTTAGCCGGTGGCGAAAAACTGTTTTTT
TRBJ2-7	.	TRBV30	.	CAWSVGGPGEYF	TGTGCCTGGAGTGTGGGCGGGCCCGGGGAGTACTTC